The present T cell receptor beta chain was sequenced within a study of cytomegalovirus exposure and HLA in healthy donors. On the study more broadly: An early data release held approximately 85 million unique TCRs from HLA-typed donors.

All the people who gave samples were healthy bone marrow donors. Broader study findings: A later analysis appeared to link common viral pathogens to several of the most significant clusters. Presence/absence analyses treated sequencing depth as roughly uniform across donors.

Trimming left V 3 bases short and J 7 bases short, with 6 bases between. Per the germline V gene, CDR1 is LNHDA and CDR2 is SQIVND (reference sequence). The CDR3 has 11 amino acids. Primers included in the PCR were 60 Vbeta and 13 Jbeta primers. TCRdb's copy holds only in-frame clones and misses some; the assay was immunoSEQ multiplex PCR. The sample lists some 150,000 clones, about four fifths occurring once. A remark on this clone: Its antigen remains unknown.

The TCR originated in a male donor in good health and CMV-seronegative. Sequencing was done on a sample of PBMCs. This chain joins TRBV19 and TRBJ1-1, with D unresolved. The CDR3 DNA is TGTGCCAGTAGTATGGAGAATGAAGCTTTCTTT. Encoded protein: CASSMENEAFF. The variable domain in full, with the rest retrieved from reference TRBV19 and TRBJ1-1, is DGGITQSPKYLFRKEGQNVTLSCEQNLNHDAMYWYRQDPGQGLRLIYYSQIVNDFQKGDIAEGYSVSREKKESFPLTVTSAQKNPTAFYLCASSMENEAFFGQGTRLTVV.